The 5 T cell receptor beta chains below all came from one sample that was sequenced in a study of OX40 agonist ivuxolimab in advanced cancers. Sequencing used immunoSEQ multiplex PCR; TCRdb keeps in-frame clones, though not all of them. The profile shows 50,000 or so clones, around four fifths of them singletons. The sample consisted of CD4+ or CD8+ T cells sorted from blood, taken in a trial of the OX40 agonist ivuxolimab. The receptors shown here come from an adult with an advanced solid tumor such as melanoma, head and neck, liver or kidney cancer.

The V and J genes are TRBV5-6 and TRBJ2-5; 9 nucleotides match TRBD1. CDR1 and CDR2 from the germline V gene are SGHDT and YYEEEE. CDR3 length: 15 residues. V dropped 4 bases and J dropped 2; count of bases not matched to a gene: 6. As DNA, the CDR3 is TGTGCCAGCAGCCGAGCGGGACAGGGACAAGAGACCCAGTACTTC. Its translation: CASSRAGQGQETQYF.

This sequence joins TRBV11-2 and TRBJ1-3; D is unclear. The ends were cut back, 4 bases at V and 0 bases at J, with 10 bases in the middle. The CDR3 loop spans 15 amino acids. Per germline, CDR1 SGHAT and CDR2 FQNNGV. As DNA, the CDR3 is TGTGCCAGCAGCTCTACCCAGGACTCTGGAAACACCATATATTTT. This encodes CASSSTQDSGNTIYF.

The chain uses TRBV5-4 and TRBJ2-3; 11 bases map to TRBD1. Germline-derived CDR1 and CDR2 are SGHNT and YYREEE (reference sequence). V was pared by 0 bases and J by 4 bases, with 4 bases of the junction left unmatched. CDR3 length equals 16 residues. This CDR3 reads CASSLGRDRGSDTQYF. The DNA for the CDR3 is TGTGCCAGCAGCTTGGGCCGGGACAGGGGGTCAGATACGCAGTATTTT. The full variable domain, in which reference TRBV5-4 and TRBJ2-3 provide the parts outside the CDR3, is ETGVTQSPTHLIKTRGQQVTLRCSSQSGHNTVSWYQQALGQGPQFIFQYYREEENGRGNFPPRFSGLQFPNYSSELNVNALELDDSALYLCASSLGRDRGSDTQYFGPGTRLTVL.

By sample fraction, this clone is medium-sized. This rearrangement joins TRBV2 to TRBJ1-1; D is uncertain. Trimming took 7 bases from V and 2 from J, leaving 11 bases between them. The V gene's germline CDR1 is SNHLY and CDR2 FYNNEI. The CDR3 extends over 13 amino acids. The CDR3 sequence is CASTLEGNTEAFF. The CDR3 nucleotides are TGTGCCAGCACCCTCGAGGGTAACACTGAAGCTTTCTTT.

The J gene is TRBJ2-7, the V gene TRBV11-2; D call uncertain. The V and J ends lost 6 bases and 3 bases respectively, with 12 bases between them. CDR3 length: 13 residues. Germline CDR1 reads SGHAT; CDR2 reads FQNNGV. In nucleotides, the CDR3 is TGTGCCAGCAGTCATGCCAGAGACTACGAGCAGTACTTC. It specifies CASSHARDYEQYF.